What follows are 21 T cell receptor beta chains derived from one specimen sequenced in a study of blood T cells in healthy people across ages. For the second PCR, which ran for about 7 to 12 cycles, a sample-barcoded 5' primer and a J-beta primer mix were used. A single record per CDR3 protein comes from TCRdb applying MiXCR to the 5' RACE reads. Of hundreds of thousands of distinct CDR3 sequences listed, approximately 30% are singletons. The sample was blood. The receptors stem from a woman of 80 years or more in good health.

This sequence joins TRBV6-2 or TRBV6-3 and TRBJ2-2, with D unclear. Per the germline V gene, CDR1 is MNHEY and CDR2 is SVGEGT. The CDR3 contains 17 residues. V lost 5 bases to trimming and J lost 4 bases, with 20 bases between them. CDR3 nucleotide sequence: TGTGCCAGCAGTACCCCCAGTGGACGACTTGTCACCGGGGAGCTGTTTTTT. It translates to CASSTPSGRLVTGELFF.

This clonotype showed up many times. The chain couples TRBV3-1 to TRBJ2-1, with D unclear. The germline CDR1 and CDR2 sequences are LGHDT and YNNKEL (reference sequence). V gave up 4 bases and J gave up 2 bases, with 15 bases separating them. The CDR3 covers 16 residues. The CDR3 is CASSPSAGRTYNEQFF. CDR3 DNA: TGTGCCAGCAGCCCGAGCGCAGGACGAACCTACAATGAGCAGTTCTTC.

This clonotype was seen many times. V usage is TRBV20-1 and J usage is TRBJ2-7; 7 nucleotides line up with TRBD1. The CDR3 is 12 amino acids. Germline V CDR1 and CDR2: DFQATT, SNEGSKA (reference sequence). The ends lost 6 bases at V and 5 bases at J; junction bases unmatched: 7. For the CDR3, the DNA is TGCAGTGCCCCAGGACAGGTGGACGAGCAGTACTTC. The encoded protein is CSAPGQVDEQYF.

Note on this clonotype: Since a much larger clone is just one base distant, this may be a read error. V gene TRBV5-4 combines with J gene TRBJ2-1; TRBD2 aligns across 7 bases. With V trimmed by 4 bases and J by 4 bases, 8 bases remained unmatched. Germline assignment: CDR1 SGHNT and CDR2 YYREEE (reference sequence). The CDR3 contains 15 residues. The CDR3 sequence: CASSMKRGRYNEQFF. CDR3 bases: TGTGCCAGCAGCATGAAGCGGGGCCGATACAATGAGCAGTTCTTC.

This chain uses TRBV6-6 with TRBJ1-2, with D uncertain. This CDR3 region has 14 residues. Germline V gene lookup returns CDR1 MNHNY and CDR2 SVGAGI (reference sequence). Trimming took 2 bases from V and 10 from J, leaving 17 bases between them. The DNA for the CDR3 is TGTGCCAGCAGTTACCGTGGCACTCAGGCCGACTACACCTTC. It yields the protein CASSYRGTQADYTF.

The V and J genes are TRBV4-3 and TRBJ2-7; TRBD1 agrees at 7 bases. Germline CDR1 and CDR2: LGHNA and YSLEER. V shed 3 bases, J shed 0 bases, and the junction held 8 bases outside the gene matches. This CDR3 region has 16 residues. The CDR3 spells CASSHSWTGNSYEQYF. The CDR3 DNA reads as TGCGCCAGCAGCCACTCTTGGACAGGAAACTCCTACGAGCAGTACTTC.

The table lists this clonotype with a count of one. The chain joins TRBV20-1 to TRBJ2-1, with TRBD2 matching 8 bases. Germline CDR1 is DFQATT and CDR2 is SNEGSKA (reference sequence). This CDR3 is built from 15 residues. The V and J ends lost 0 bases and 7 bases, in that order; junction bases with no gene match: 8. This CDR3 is CSARDSGGPRNEQFF. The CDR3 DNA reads TGCAGTGCTAGAGATTCGGGGGGGCCGCGAAATGAGCAGTTCTTC.

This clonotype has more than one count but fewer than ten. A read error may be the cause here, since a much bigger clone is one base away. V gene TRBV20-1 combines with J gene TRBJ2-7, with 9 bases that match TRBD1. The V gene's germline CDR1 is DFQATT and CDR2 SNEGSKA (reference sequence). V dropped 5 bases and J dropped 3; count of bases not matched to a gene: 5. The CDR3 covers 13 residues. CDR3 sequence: CSAGSTGGYEQYF. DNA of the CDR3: TGCAGTGCTGGCTCGACAGGGGGCTACGAGCAGTACTTC.

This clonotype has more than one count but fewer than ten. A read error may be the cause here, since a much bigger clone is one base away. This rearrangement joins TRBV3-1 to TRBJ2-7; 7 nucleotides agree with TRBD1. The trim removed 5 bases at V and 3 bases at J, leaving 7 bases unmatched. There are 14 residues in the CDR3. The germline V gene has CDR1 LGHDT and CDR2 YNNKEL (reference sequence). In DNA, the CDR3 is TGTGCCAGCAGCGGAGGACAGGACCGCTACGAGCAGTACTTC. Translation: CASSGGQDRYEQYF.

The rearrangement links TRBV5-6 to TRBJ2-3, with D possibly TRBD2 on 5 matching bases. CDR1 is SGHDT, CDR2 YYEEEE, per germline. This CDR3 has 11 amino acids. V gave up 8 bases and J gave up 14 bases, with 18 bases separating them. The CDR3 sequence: CASNFETTRYF. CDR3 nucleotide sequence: TGTGCCAGTAACTTCGAGACTACGAGGTATTTT.

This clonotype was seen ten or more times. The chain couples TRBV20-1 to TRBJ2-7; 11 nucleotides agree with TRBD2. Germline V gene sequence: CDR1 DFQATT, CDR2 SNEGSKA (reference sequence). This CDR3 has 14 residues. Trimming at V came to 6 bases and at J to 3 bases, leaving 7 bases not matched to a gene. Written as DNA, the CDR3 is TGCAGTGCCGACACTAGCGGGAGTAACTACGAGCAGTACTTC. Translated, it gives CSADTSGSNYEQYF.

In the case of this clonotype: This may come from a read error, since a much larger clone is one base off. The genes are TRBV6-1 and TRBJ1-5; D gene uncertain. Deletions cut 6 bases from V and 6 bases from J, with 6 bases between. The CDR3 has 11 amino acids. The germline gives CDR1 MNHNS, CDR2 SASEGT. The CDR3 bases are TGTGCCAGCAGCTTCCGTCAGCCCCAGCATTTT. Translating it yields CASSFRQPQHF.

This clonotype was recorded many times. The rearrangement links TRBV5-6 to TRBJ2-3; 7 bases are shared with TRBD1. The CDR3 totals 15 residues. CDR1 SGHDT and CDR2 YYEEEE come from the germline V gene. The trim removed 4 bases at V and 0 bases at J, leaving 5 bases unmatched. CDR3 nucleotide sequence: TGTGCCAGCAGCGGCCGGGACAGAAGCACAGATACGCAGTATTTT. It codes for CASSGRDRSTDTQYF.

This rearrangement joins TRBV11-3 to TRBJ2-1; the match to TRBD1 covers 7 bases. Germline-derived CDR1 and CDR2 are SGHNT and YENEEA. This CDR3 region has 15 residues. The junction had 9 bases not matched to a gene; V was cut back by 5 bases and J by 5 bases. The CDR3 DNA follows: TGTGCCAGCAGCGACAGCCAGGACAGGCACAATGAGCAGTTCTTC. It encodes CASSDSQDRHNEQFF.

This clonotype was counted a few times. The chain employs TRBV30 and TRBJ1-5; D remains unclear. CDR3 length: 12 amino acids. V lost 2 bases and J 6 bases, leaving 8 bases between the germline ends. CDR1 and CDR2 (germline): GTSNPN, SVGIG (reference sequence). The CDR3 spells CAWSLGSQPQHF. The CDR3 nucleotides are TGTGCCTGGAGTTTAGGTAGTCAGCCCCAGCATTTT.

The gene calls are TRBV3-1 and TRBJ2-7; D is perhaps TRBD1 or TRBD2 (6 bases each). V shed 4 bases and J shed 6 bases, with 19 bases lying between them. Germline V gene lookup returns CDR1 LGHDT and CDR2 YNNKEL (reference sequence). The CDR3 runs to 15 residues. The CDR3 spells CASSLSTGRWGEQYF. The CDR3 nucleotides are TGTGCCAGCAGCCTTTCAACAGGGAGGTGGGGCGAGCAGTACTTC.

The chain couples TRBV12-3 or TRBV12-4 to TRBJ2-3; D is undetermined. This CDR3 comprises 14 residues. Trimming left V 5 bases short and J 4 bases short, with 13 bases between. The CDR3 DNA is TGTGCCAGCAGTCCCCAGTTCCGGCCAGATACGCAGTATTTT. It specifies CASSPQFRPDTQYF.

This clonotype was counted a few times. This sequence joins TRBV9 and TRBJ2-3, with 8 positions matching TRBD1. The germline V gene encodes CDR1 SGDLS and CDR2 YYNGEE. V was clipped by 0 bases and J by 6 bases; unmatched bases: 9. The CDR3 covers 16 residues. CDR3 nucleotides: TGTGCCAGCAGCGTAGATCTCAGGGGGCGGTGGGATACGCAGTATTTT. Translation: CASSVDLRGRWDTQYF.

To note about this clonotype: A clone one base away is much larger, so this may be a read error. As DNA, the CDR3 is TGCGCCAGCAGCCCTGGGAGGTTGAGTATTTTGGACATTCAGTACTTC. Its translation is CASSPGRLSILDIQYF. The chain recombines TRBV5-1 with TRBJ2-4, with D maybe TRBD2 (6 bases). Per germline, CDR1 SGHRS and CDR2 YFSETQ. V was pared by 4 bases and J by 8 bases, with 22 bases between. This CDR3 has 16 amino acids.

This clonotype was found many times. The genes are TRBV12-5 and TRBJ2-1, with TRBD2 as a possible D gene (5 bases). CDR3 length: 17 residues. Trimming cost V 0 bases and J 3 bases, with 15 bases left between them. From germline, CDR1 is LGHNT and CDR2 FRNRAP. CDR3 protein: CASGLVLDSRDYNEQFF. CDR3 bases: TGTGCTAGTGGTTTGGTACTCGACTCGAGGGACTACAATGAGCAGTTCTTC.

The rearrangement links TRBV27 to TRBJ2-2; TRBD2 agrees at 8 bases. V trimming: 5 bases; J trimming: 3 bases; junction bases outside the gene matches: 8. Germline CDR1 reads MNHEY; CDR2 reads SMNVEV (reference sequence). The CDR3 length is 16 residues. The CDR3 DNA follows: TGTGCCAGCAGTCTCCCGGGGGGGGACTACACCGGGGAGCTGTTTTTT. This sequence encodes CASSLPGGDYTGELFF.